This TCR beta chain was captured by sequencing in a study of identical twins. TCRdb processed the 5' RACE reads anew with MiXCR; each CDR3 protein has one entry. The profile shows approximately 1.8 million distinct CDR3 sequences, around a third of them singletons. Whole-study findings and limits: Within cord blood, abundant beta clonotypes carried fewer insertions, but memory repertoires showed no such trend.

The CDR3 is 20 amino acids. Germline V lookup: CDR1 KGHDR, CDR2 SFDVKD. V dropped 3 bases and J dropped 0; count of bases not matched to a gene: 15. A few counts support this clonotype. Its antigen is undetermined. Sequencing was carried out using cord blood. The clonotype was recovered from a newborn girl in good health. The V and J genes are TRBV24-1 and TRBJ1-4, with 7 bases identical to TRBD1. CDR3 DNA: TGTGCCACCAGTGATATTGCCGGGACAGTCTTCGGAGCAACTAATGAAAAACTGTTTTTT. Amino acid sequence: CATSDIAGTVFGATNEKLFF.